This T cell receptor (beta chain) is from a study of memory CD4+ T cells and cytomegalovirus serostatus. V was pared by 1 base and J by 3 bases, with 5 bases between. The V gene's germline CDR1 is SGHTS and CDR2 YDEGEE. CDR3 length equals 12 residues. The sort gate was single viable CD3+CD4+CD8-CD45RO+ cells for memory CD4+ T cells. The repertoire was sequenced with immunoSEQ multiplex PCR; TCRdb's copy has only in-frame clones and lacks some. There are 50,000 to 65,000 clones in the sample; over 65% occur only once, and approximately 2.6% lies in the top ten. This clonotype originated in an adult in good health and CMV-seropositive. The gene calls are TRBV5-8 and TRBJ2-7, with D hard to call. The sequenced sample was memory CD4+ T cells from blood. CDR3 sequence (DNA): TGTGCCAGCAGCTTGTGGAGCTACGAGCAGTACGTC. Amino acids: CASSLWSYEQYV.